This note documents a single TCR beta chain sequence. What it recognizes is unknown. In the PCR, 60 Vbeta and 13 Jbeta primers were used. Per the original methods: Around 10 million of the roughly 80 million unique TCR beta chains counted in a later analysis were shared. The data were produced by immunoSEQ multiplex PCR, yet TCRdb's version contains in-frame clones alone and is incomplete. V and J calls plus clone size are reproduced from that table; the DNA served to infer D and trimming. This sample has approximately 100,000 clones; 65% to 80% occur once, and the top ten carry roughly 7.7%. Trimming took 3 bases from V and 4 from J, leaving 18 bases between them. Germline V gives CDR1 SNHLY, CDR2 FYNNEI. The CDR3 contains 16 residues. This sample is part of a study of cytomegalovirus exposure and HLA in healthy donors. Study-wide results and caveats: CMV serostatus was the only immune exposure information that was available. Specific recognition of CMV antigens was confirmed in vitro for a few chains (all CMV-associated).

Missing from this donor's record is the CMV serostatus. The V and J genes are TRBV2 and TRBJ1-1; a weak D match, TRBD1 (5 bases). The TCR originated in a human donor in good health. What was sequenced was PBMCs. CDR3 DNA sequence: TGTGCCAGCAGTGAGTTTCTAGACAGAAGGATCACTGAAGCTTTCTTT. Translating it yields CASSEFLDRRITEAFF.